This passage covers 32 T cell receptor beta chains from one sample sequenced in a study of blood T cell repertoires in COVID-19. The data were produced by immunoSEQ multiplex PCR, yet TCRdb's version contains in-frame clones alone and is incomplete. The sample includes under 200,000 clones, approximately 81% seen only once; the top ten take approximately 18%. Material: PBMCs or T cells enriched from blood (not recorded which). The receptor source for this set is a man between 60 and 70 years old who had recovered from COVID-19.

The chain uses TRBV6-4 and TRBJ2-7, with TRBD2 matching over 10 bases. Germline CDR1 reads MRHNA; CDR2 reads SNTAGT. The CDR3 is made up of 20 amino acids. Trimming cost V 8 bases and J 2 bases; bases outside gene matches: 24. CDR3 in amino acids: CASPAANPWEWTSGTYEQYF. In DNA, the CDR3 is TGTGCCAGCCCCGCCGCAAACCCCTGGGAATGGACTAGCGGAACCTACGAGCAGTACTTC.

V and J are TRBV5-1 and TRBJ2-1, with a possible D match to TRBD2 (6 bases). CDR3 length: 14 amino acids. Germline CDR1 reads SGHRS; CDR2 reads YFSETQ. Deletions cut 1 base from V and 8 bases from J, with 13 bases between. Here the CDR3 reads CASSLSGFPHEQFF. The CDR3 DNA sequence: TGCGCCAGCAGCTTGAGCGGGTTCCCCCATGAGCAGTTCTTC.

The chain combines TRBV11-3 with TRBJ2-7, with 8 bases matching TRBD1. The length of the CDR3 is 13 residues. The V segment lost 5 bases and the J segment 1 base; nucleotides outside the gene matches: 1. Per germline, CDR1 SGHNT and CDR2 YENEEA. The CDR3 protein is CASSGQGSYEQYF. The CDR3 DNA follows: TGTGCCAGCAGCGGACAGGGTTCCTACGAGCAGTACTTC.

The chain recombines TRBV7-8 with TRBJ2-5; 7 positions agree with TRBD2. Looked up from germline, CDR1 is SGHVS and CDR2 is FQNEAQ. There are 16 residues in the CDR3. Germline trimming cut 1 base from V and 4 bases from J; bases unmatched to any gene: 9. CDR3 sequence reads: CASSLGGLRGAETQYF. CDR3 bases: TGTGCCAGCAGCTTAGGGGGACTACGTGGGGCAGAGACCCAGTACTTC.

The V and J genes are TRBV6-2 or TRBV6-3 and TRBJ2-7, with D perhaps matching TRBD2 (5 bases). This CDR3 contains 15 residues. Trimming removed 2 bases from V and 4 bases from J, with 15 bases in between. The germline V gene encodes CDR1 MNHEY and CDR2 SVGEGT. CDR3 in DNA: TGTGCCAGCAGTTACGAGGAACGGGATCCTTACGAGCAGTACTTC. This codes for CASSYEERDPYEQYF.

The chain employs TRBV27 and TRBJ2-5; 7 bases match TRBD2. Germline CDR1 MNHEY, CDR2 SMNVEV (reference sequence). The CDR3 contains 11 residues. The CDR3: CRGGGQETQYF. DNA for the CDR3: TGTCGCGGGGGAGGTCAAGAGACCCAGTACTTC.

J is TRBJ1-5 and V is TRBV18; 7 bases line up with TRBD1. The CDR3 is made up of 14 amino acids. Germline CDR1 reads KGHSH; CDR2 reads LQKENI. Trimming removed 2 bases from V and 9 bases from J; junction bases left unmatched: 7. In DNA, the CDR3 is TGTGCCAGCTCACCAACGACAGGGTCCTGGCCCCAGCATTTT. Its protein product is CASSPTTGSWPQHF.

The chain links TRBV12-3 or TRBV12-4 to TRBJ2-7; 9 bases align to TRBD1. With 4 bases clipped from V and 5 bases from J, the junction kept 3 bases outside the gene matches. CDR3 size: 13 residues. Here the CDR3 DNA reads TGTGCCAGCAGTTCCGGGACAGGGAACGAGCAGTACTTC. Its protein is CASSSGTGNEQYF.

This CDR3 reads CASSTRTSRFTDTQYF. The CDR3 DNA reads as TGTGCCAGCAGCACCCGGACTAGCAGATTCACAGATACGCAGTATTTT. The chain carries TRBV13 and TRBJ2-3; the match to TRBD2 covers 8 bases. V was pared by 5 bases and J by 2 bases, with 9 bases of the junction left unmatched. The CDR3 has 16 amino acids. Per germline, CDR1 PRHDT and CDR2 FYEKMQ (reference sequence).

The genes are TRBV11-2 and TRBJ2-7; 9 bases match TRBD1. Trimming removed 5 bases from V and 1 base from J; junction bases left unmatched: 12. Germline CDR1 is SGHAT and CDR2 is FQNNGV. This CDR3 has 17 amino acids. The CDR3, as DNA: TGTGCCAGCAGCGCGATAACAGGGGGCTTAGGATCCTACGAGCAGTACTTC. Translating gives CASSAITGGLGSYEQYF.

J is TRBJ2-1 and V is TRBV5-4; D remains ambiguous. Germline V gene lookup returns CDR1 SGHNT and CDR2 YYREEE (reference sequence). This CDR3 has 14 residues. V gave up 4 bases and J gave up 2 bases, with 10 bases separating them. The CDR3 coding sequence is TGTGCCAGCAGCGTGGGCGGTACCTACAATGAGCAGTTCTTC. It is translated as CASSVGGTYNEQFF.

This chain joins TRBV5-1 and TRBJ1-4, with D tentatively TRBD1 (6 bases). The CDR3 runs 15 residues. V shed 5 bases and J shed 8 bases, with 19 bases lying between them. Germline V gives CDR1 SGHRS, CDR2 YFSETQ. CDR3 DNA: TGCGCCAGCAGACCAATAGGACAGTTTGAGGAAAAACTGTTTTTT. Its translation is CASRPIGQFEEKLFF.

V and J are TRBV30 and TRBJ2-5; TRBD1 matches at 8 bases. The V gene's germline CDR1 is GTSNPN and CDR2 SVGIG (reference sequence). The CDR3 is 13 residues long. J was trimmed by 5 bases and V by 5 bases; bases with no gene match: 7. As DNA, the CDR3 is TGTGCCTGGGGGGCAGGGGGCCGGGAGACCCAGTACTTC. It yields the protein CAWGAGGRETQYF. Filled out from reference TRBV30 and TRBJ2-5, the complete variable domain reads SQTIHQWPATLVQPVGSPLSLECTVEGTSNPNLYWYRQAAGRGLQLLFYSVGIGQISSEVPQNLSASRPQDRQFILSSKKLLLSDSGFYLCAWGAGGRETQYFGPGTRLLVL.

V is TRBV29-1 and J is TRBJ2-7, with D possibly TRBD2 on 6 matching bases. The V end lost 3 bases, the J end lost 6 bases, and 12 bases lay between the germline ends. Germline CDR1 and CDR2: SQVTM and ANQGSEA. The CDR3 has 12 amino acids. Written as DNA, the CDR3 is TGCAGCGTTGATATGGGACTGGGCGAGCAGTACTTC. Its protein product is CSVDMGLGEQYF.

The chain has TRBV27 and TRBJ2-4; no clear D. Trimming removed 5 bases from V and 0 bases from J, with 11 bases in between. The CDR3 covers 15 residues. Germline lookup yields CDR1 MNHEY and CDR2 SMNVEV (reference sequence). The CDR3 here is CASSTTSLAKNIQYF. CDR3 DNA: TGTGCCAGCAGTACGACTTCACTAGCCAAAAACATTCAGTACTTC.

This chain joins TRBV6-5 and TRBJ1-3; D gene unclear. Trimming cost V 2 bases and J 0 bases, with 11 bases left between them. The CDR3 covers 16 residues. Germline values: CDR1 MNHEY, CDR2 SVGAGI. CDR3 protein: CASSYVEGSSGNTIYF. The CDR3, as DNA: TGTGCCAGCAGTTACGTAGAGGGATCCTCTGGAAACACCATATATTTT.

The rearrangement uses TRBV10-3 and TRBJ2-2; 7 bases line up with TRBD1. Looked up from germline, CDR1 is ENHRY and CDR2 is SYGVKD. V was clipped by 6 bases and J by 0 bases; unmatched bases: 4. CDR3 length equals 15 residues. In DNA, the CDR3 is TGTGCCATCAGGAGGACAGGCGCGAACACCGGGGAGCTGTTTTTT. Residues: CAIRRTGANTGELFF.

The chain recombines TRBV28 with TRBJ2-1, with D perhaps matching TRBD2 (5 bases). The CDR3 runs to 14 residues. V was shortened by 2 bases and J by 9 bases, with 14 bases between the two germline ends. Germline values: CDR1 MDHEN, CDR2 SYDVKM. CDR3 DNA sequence: TGTGCCAGCAGTTTAGAGGGTTGGGGAACTGAGCAGTTCTTC. Its translation is CASSLEGWGTEQFF.

This rearrangement joins TRBV4-2 to TRBJ2-3; D is unclear. CDR1 and CDR2 from the germline V gene are LGHNA and YNFKEQ. V was clipped by 1 base and J by 0 bases, with 8 bases between them. The CDR3 is 15 residues long. The CDR3 coding sequence is TGTGCCAGCAGCCAAGTCAAAACTAGCACAGATACGCAGTATTTT. This translates into CASSQVKTSTDTQYF.

The chain carries TRBV10-1 and TRBJ2-1, with TRBD2 matching 10 bases. The CDR3 spans 14 residues. CDR1 WNHNN and CDR2 SYGVQD come from the germline V gene (reference sequence). The V segment lost 9 bases and the J segment 8 bases; nucleotides outside the gene matches: 10. CDR3 region: CARSLAGEVDEQFF. Here the CDR3 DNA reads TGCGCCAGGTCCCTAGCGGGGGAGGTGGATGAGCAGTTCTTC.

The rearrangement uses TRBV18 and TRBJ2-1; TRBD1 is a possible D gene (5 bases). This CDR3 is 14 amino acids long. V was clipped by 0 bases and J by 6 bases, with 9 bases between them. Germline assignment: CDR1 KGHSH and CDR2 LQKENI. The CDR3, as DNA: TGTGCCAGCTCACCACCCCAGGGTACCAATGAGCAGTTCTTC. Protein product: CASSPPQGTNEQFF. Full variable domain (outside the CDR3, taken from reference TRBV18 and TRBJ2-1): NAGVMQNPRHLVRRRGQEARLRCSPMKGHSHVYWYRQLPEEGLKFMVYLQKENIIDESGMPKERFSAEFPKEGPSILRIQQVVRGDSAAYFCASSPPQGTNEQFFGPGTRLTVL.

The chain joins TRBV9 to TRBJ1-6, with a possible D match to TRBD1 (5 bases). V was cut by 3 bases and J by 10 bases, with 17 bases left in between. This CDR3 has 15 residues. Germline CDR1 is SGDLS and CDR2 is YYNGEE. CDR3 nucleotide sequence: TGTGCCAGCAGCGAGGGATCTGGGGGGGTGTCACCCCTCCACTTT. Translating it yields CASSEGSGGVSPLHF. Looking up the rest from reference TRBV9 and TRBJ1-6 gives the full variable domain: DSGVTQTPKHLITATGQRVTLRCSPRSGDLSVYWYQQSLDQGLQFLIQYYNGEERAKGNILERFSAQQFPDLHSELNLSSLELGDSALYFCASSEGSGGVSPLHFGNGTRLTVT.

The chain has TRBV7-6 and TRBJ2-3, with 11 bases lining up with TRBD2. V trimming: 1 base; J trimming: 2 bases; junction bases outside the gene matches: 5. The CDR3 is 17 residues long. Germline loops: CDR1 SGHVS, CDR2 FNYEAQ. The CDR3 protein is CASSLGVAGGLTDTQYF. The CDR3 bases are TGTGCCAGCAGCTTAGGGGTAGCGGGGGGGCTCACAGATACGCAGTATTTT.

The J gene is TRBJ1-1, the V gene TRBV28, with D maybe TRBD1 (5 bases). From germline, CDR1 is MDHEN and CDR2 SYDVKM. Trimming cost V 10 bases and J 1 base, with 10 bases left between them. This CDR3 is built from 12 residues. The CDR3 sequence: CATDTPNTEAFF. CDR3 coding DNA: TGTGCCACGGACACCCCGAACACTGAAGCTTTCTTT.

This sequence joins TRBV5-1 and TRBJ2-1; D not resolved. The CDR3 sequence is 16 residues long. CDR1 and CDR2 (germline): SGHRS, YFSETQ. The V and J ends lost 1 base and 0 bases respectively, with 11 bases between them. The CDR3: CASSLSPFGSYNEQFF. CDR3 DNA: TGCGCCAGCAGCTTGAGTCCCTTCGGCTCCTACAATGAGCAGTTCTTC.

The chain carries TRBV7-6 and TRBJ2-5, with TRBD2 matching over 12 bases. Germline V gives CDR1 SGHVS, CDR2 FNYEAQ. V lost 1 base and J lost 4; bases outside the gene matches: 13. The CDR3 is 19 amino acids. The CDR3 bases are TGTGCCAGCAGCTTAGTCCGTCCTCCTAGCGGGGGGGAGAGAGAGACCCAGTACTTC. This gives the protein CASSLVRPPSGGERETQYF.

V gene TRBV28 combines with J gene TRBJ1-5, with 12 nucleotides matching TRBD1. Germline trimming cut 6 bases from V and 6 bases from J; bases unmatched to any gene: 3. The CDR3 loop spans 14 amino acids. Germline V CDR1 and CDR2: MDHEN, SYDVKM. The CDR3: CASRGQGARQPQHF. The DNA for the CDR3 is TGTGCCAGCAGGGGACAGGGGGCTCGTCAGCCCCAGCATTTT.

V is TRBV5-1 and J is TRBJ2-1; D is possibly TRBD1 (5 bases). Trimming stripped 0 bases from V and 8 bases from J, with 15 bases between. Germline V gives CDR1 SGHRS, CDR2 YFSETQ. The CDR3 loop spans 15 amino acids. The CDR3 region is CASSLALGAQDEQFF. CDR3 in DNA: TGCGCCAGCAGCTTGGCCTTAGGGGCTCAAGATGAGCAGTTCTTC. The complete variable domain, with remaining parts taken from reference TRBV5-1 and TRBJ2-1, reads KAGVTQTPRYLIKTRGQQVTLSCSPISGHRSVSWYQQTPGQGLQFLFEYFSETQRNKGNFPGRFSGRQFSNSRSEMNVSTLELGDSALYLCASSLALGAQDEQFFGPGTRLTVL.

V and J are TRBV25-1 and TRBJ2-6; 8 nucleotides line up with TRBD1. Trimming removed 6 bases from V and 2 bases from J; junction bases left unmatched: 3. Germline CDR1 reads MGHDK; CDR2 reads SYGVNS. The CDR3 sequence is 15 residues long. The CDR3: CASRTGGAGANVLTF. The DNA for the CDR3 is TGTGCCAGCAGAACAGGGGGTGCTGGGGCCAACGTCCTGACTTTC.

The rearrangement uses TRBV30 and TRBJ1-4, with no clear D. V shed 0 bases and J shed 11 bases, with 7 bases lying between them. Germline CDR1 reads GTSNPN; CDR2 reads SVGIG (reference sequence). CDR3 length: 11 residues. CDR3 region: CAWSVKEKLFF. In DNA form, the CDR3 reads TGTGCCTGGAGTGTAAAGGAGAAACTGTTTTTT.

This rearrangement joins TRBV7-9 to TRBJ2-1; 8 bases are a match to TRBD2. The germline V gene encodes CDR1 SEHNR and CDR2 FQNEAQ (reference sequence). The V segment lost 6 bases and the J segment 7 bases; nucleotides outside the gene matches: 8. This CDR3 has 14 amino acids. This CDR3 is CASRIPGTSNEQFF. Written as DNA, the CDR3 is TGTGCCAGCAGAATTCCCGGGACTAGTAATGAGCAGTTCTTC.

The rearrangement joins TRBV21-1 to TRBJ1-4. TRBV21-1 is a recognized pseudogene. The CDR3 totals 13 residues. The CDR3 loop reads CASSTFCGRKLFF. CDR3 sequence (DNA): TGTGCCAGCAGCACCTTCTGCGGGAGAAAACTGTTTTTT.